A single sample is the source of the 22 T cell receptor beta chains below, sequenced in a study of T-cell memory formation after mild COVID-19. TCRdb fed the 5' RACE reads into MiXCR, producing one record per CDR3 protein. The sample includes 250,000 to 350,000 distinct CDR3 sequences, 15% to 20% of them seen just once. Material for sequencing was PBMCs or a T cell subset sorted from them (not recorded which). All receptors come from a man aged 18 to 30 who had mild COVID-19 (a few samples of this study predate the infection). Cell type and time point are not known.

The chain's CDR3 is CASNKQGPYEQYV. In nucleotides, the CDR3 is TGTGCCAGCAACAAACAGGGGCCCTACGAGCAGTACGTC. V and J are TRBV28 and TRBJ2-7; TRBD1 agrees at 7 bases. The CDR3 is 13 amino acids. V shed 7 bases and J 2 bases; nucleotides not matched to a gene: 5. Germline V gives CDR1 MDHEN, CDR2 SYDVKM.

V is TRBV2 and J is TRBJ1-1; D unresolved. Trimming took off 9 bases at V and 1 base at J, with 12 bases between the two ends. This CDR3 contains 13 residues. CDR1 SNHLY and CDR2 FYNNEI come from the germline V gene. CDR3 region: CASELEENTEAFF. Written as DNA, the CDR3 is TGTGCCAGTGAATTGGAGGAGAACACTGAAGCTTTCTTT.

This clonotype was seen more than once but under ten times. The CDR3 here is CASGRLSGGQETQYF. CDR3 DNA: TGTGCCAGCGGACGGCTTAGCGGGGGGCAAGAGACCCAGTACTTC. The chain couples TRBV12-3 or TRBV12-4 to TRBJ2-5; 10 bases align to TRBD2. V was clipped by 8 bases and J by 2 bases; unmatched bases: 8. CDR3 length: 15 amino acids.

This clonotype appeared a few times. The rearrangement joins TRBV29-1 to TRBJ2-7; TRBD1 is a possible D gene (6 bases). The CDR3 runs to 13 residues. The germline CDR1 and CDR2 sequences are SQVTM and ANQGSEA. Trimming pared 6 bases from V and 0 bases from J, leaving 12 bases between. The CDR3 region is CSVMDRGSYEQYF. The CDR3 nucleotides read TGCAGCGTGATGGACAGAGGCTCCTACGAGCAGTACTTC.

This clonotype has more than one count but fewer than ten. V is TRBV7-9 and J is TRBJ2-7, with 8 bases aligning to TRBD2. The germline V gene encodes CDR1 SEHNR and CDR2 FQNEAQ (reference sequence). J gave up 5 bases and V 8 bases, and 14 bases lay outside the gene matches. The CDR3 is 15 residues long. The CDR3 region is CASPWGRLAPHEQYV. The DNA of the CDR3 is TGTGCCAGCCCCTGGGGGAGACTAGCGCCGCACGAGCAGTACGTC.

The chain uses TRBV4-2 and TRBJ1-5; tentative D call: TRBD1 (6 bases). Per germline, CDR1 LGHNA and CDR2 YNFKEQ. This CDR3 is built from 17 residues. V was clipped by 1 base and J by 0 bases, with 13 bases between them. CDR3 in amino acids: CASSQVGARASNQPQHF. CDR3 bases: TGTGCCAGCAGCCAAGTGGGGGCGAGAGCTAGCAATCAGCCCCAGCATTTT.

This clonotype was seen ten or more times. This chain joins TRBV5-1 and TRBJ2-1; TRBD1 matches at 8 bases. This CDR3 spans 15 amino acids. Germline V CDR1 and CDR2: SGHRS, YFSETQ. Trimming removed 4 bases from V and 0 bases from J; junction bases left unmatched: 3. The DNA of the CDR3 is TGCGCCAGCAGCATCGGACAGGGCTCCTACAATGAGCAGTTCTTC. Translating it yields CASSIGQGSYNEQFF. The variable domain in full, with the rest retrieved from reference TRBV5-1 and TRBJ2-1, is KAGVTQTPRYLIKTRGQQVTLSCSPISGHRSVSWYQQTPGQGLQFLFEYFSETQRNKGNFPGRFSGRQFSNSRSEMNVSTLELGDSALYLCASSIGQGSYNEQFFGPGTRLTVL.

The CDR3 loop reads CASSPNWDRGLDTEAFF. The CDR3 DNA is TGTGCCAGCTCACCAAATTGGGACAGGGGGTTGGACACTGAAGCTTTCTTT. The chain uses TRBV18 and TRBJ1-1; 11 nucleotides match TRBD1. In germline, CDR1 is KGHSH, CDR2 LQKENI. This CDR3 region has 17 residues. J gave up 3 bases and V 2 bases, and 8 bases lay outside the gene matches. The variable domain in full, completed from reference TRBV18 and TRBJ1-1, reads NAGVMQNPRHLVRRRGQEARLRCSPMKGHSHVYWYRQLPEEGLKFMVYLQKENIIDESGMPKERFSAEFPKEGPSILRIQQVVRGDSAAYFCASSPNWDRGLDTEAFFGQGTRLTVV.

The CDR3 DNA reads as TGTGCCAGCAGCCAAGATCCGAGGGGAAGCTCCTACGAGCAGTACTTC. Amino acid sequence: CASSQDPRGSSYEQYF. The chain links TRBV4-2 to TRBJ2-7; D possibly uses TRBD1 or TRBD2 (5 bases each). V dropped 0 bases and J dropped 0 bases, with 12 bases sitting between them. Germline loops: CDR1 LGHNA, CDR2 YNFKEQ. This CDR3 is 16 amino acids long.

The rearrangement uses TRBV4-1 and TRBJ2-5; unclear D gene. Germline CDR1 MGHRA, CDR2 YSYEKL. Between the trimmed V and J ends, which lost 1 base and 2 bases, there was a span of 5 bases. This CDR3 has 13 amino acids. CDR3 in DNA: TGCGCCAGCAGCCAAGTAGAACAAGAGACCCAGTACTTC. Amino acid sequence: CASSQVEQETQYF.

This clonotype was counted only a few times. The rearrangement uses TRBV5-1 and TRBJ2-7, with 7 bases aligning to TRBD2. In germline, CDR1 is SGHRS, CDR2 YFSETQ. V lost 2 bases to trimming and J lost 1 base; unmatched junction nucleotides: 15. The CDR3 has 18 residues. CDR3 nucleotide sequence: TGCGCCAGCAGCTTAAGGGGTTCGAGCGGGACCATTTCCTACGAGCAGTACTTC. Translation: CASSLRGSSGTISYEQYF. Together with reference TRBV5-1 and TRBJ2-7, the CDR3 gives the full variable domain: KAGVTQTPRYLIKTRGQQVTLSCSPISGHRSVSWYQQTPGQGLQFLFEYFSETQRNKGNFPGRFSGRQFSNSRSEMNVSTLELGDSALYLCASSLRGSSGTISYEQYFGPGTRLTVT.

This clonotype was detected only a few times. The chain employs TRBV20-1 and TRBJ2-3; 8 nucleotides align to TRBD2. Trimming took 6 bases from V and 0 from J; bases not matched to a gene: 5. The CDR3 has 14 residues. Germline CDR1 is DFQATT and CDR2 is SNEGSKA (reference sequence). In nucleotides, the CDR3 is TGCAGTGCAAGTAGCGGGGTCAGCACAGATACGCAGTATTTT. Its protein product is CSASSGVSTDTQYF.

The gene calls are TRBV4-3 and TRBJ2-1, with 10 bases lining up with TRBD2. The CDR3 runs 16 residues. J gave up 8 bases and V 4 bases, and 11 bases lay outside the gene matches. Looked up from germline, CDR1 is LGHNA and CDR2 is YSLEER. CDR3 bases: TGCGCCAGCAGCCCTACCCCCAGCGGGGGGGTTGATGAGCAGTTCTTC. This translates into CASSPTPSGGVDEQFF.

This clonotype was counted between two and nine times. This sequence joins TRBV18 and TRBJ1-2, with D tentatively TRBD1 (6 bases). V was cut by 2 bases and J by 4 bases, with 17 bases left in between. Germline V gives CDR1 KGHSH, CDR2 LQKENI. The CDR3 totals 16 residues. The CDR3 spells CASSPAGQIRGYGYTF. The CDR3, as DNA: TGTGCCAGCTCACCAGCTGGACAGATTCGGGGCTATGGCTACACCTTC.

The CDR3 here is CATNRDSVQETQYF. The CDR3 nucleotides read TGTGCCACCAACCGGGACAGCGTACAAGAGACCCAGTACTTC. The chain joins TRBV7-9 to TRBJ2-5; 7 nucleotides match TRBD1. Unmatched junction bases numbered 10, after V lost 10 bases and J lost 2 bases. The CDR3 totals 14 residues. Germline loops: CDR1 SEHNR, CDR2 FQNEAQ (reference sequence).

The rearrangement joins TRBV9 to TRBJ2-7, with D possibly TRBD2 on 5 matching bases. The CDR3 totals 15 residues. Germline V gives CDR1 SGDLS, CDR2 YYNGEE. V lost 4 bases and J lost 4, with 18 bases in between. The CDR3 spells CASSRGVDAPYEQYF. Here the CDR3 DNA reads TGTGCCAGCAGCCGGGGAGTAGATGCGCCGTACGAGCAGTACTTC. The variable domain in full, completed from reference TRBV9 and TRBJ2-7, reads DSGVTQTPKHLITATGQRVTLRCSPRSGDLSVYWYQQSLDQGLQFLIQYYNGEERAKGNILERFSAQQFPDLHSELNLSSLELGDSALYFCASSRGVDAPYEQYFGPGTRLTVT.

V gene TRBV5-1 combines with J gene TRBJ1-1, with a possible D match to TRBD1 (5 bases). CDR3 length equals 14 residues. Germline assignment: CDR1 SGHRS and CDR2 YFSETQ. The V end lost 0 bases, the J end lost 3 bases, and 9 bases lay between the germline ends. The chain's CDR3 is CASSLGQGYTEAFF. The DNA for the CDR3 is TGCGCCAGCAGCTTGGGGCAGGGTTACACTGAAGCTTTCTTT. Together with reference TRBV5-1 and TRBJ1-1, the CDR3 gives the full variable domain: KAGVTQTPRYLIKTRGQQVTLSCSPISGHRSVSWYQQTPGQGLQFLFEYFSETQRNKGNFPGRFSGRQFSNSRSEMNVSTLELGDSALYLCASSLGQGYTEAFFGQGTRLTVV.

J is TRBJ1-1 and V is TRBV28; D gene uncertain. This CDR3 spans 12 amino acids. Trimming took off 6 bases at V and 6 bases at J, with 11 bases between the two ends. The germline gives CDR1 MDHEN, CDR2 SYDVKM. The CDR3 sequence: CASRTRLSEAFF. CDR3 coding DNA: TGTGCCAGCAGAACTCGACTTTCTGAAGCTTTCTTT.

The gene calls are TRBV9 and TRBJ1-4; 9 nucleotides agree with TRBD1. Trimming cost V 3 bases and J 8 bases; bases outside gene matches: 8. Germline V gene data show CDR1 as SGDLS and CDR2 as YYNGEE. The CDR3 covers 15 residues. The CDR3 DNA is TGTGCCAGCAGCGGAGACAGGGGGGTTGAAGAAAAACTGTTTTTT. Translating gives CASSGDRGVEEKLFF.

Here the CDR3 reads CASSFEASTDTQYF. The CDR3 region has the DNA TGTGCCAGCAGTTTCGAGGCTAGCACAGATACGCAGTATTTT. The chain links TRBV28 to TRBJ2-3, with D uncertain. CDR3 length: 14 amino acids. V was cut by 3 bases and J by 0 bases, with 7 bases left in between. Germline V gene data show CDR1 as MDHEN and CDR2 as SYDVKM. The full variable domain, in which reference TRBV28 and TRBJ2-3 provide the parts outside the CDR3, is DVKVTQSSRYLVKRTGEKVFLECVQDMDHENMFWYRQDPGLGLRLIYFSYDVKMKEKGDIPEGYSVSREKKERFSLILESASTNQTSMYLCASSFEASTDTQYFGPGTRLTVL.

This clonotype was seen only a few times. The rearrangement uses TRBV29-1 and TRBJ1-1; D gene uncertain. The CDR3 runs to 13 residues. V was shortened by 3 bases and J by 4 bases, with 12 bases between the two germline ends. Germline V gene data show CDR1 as SQVTM and CDR2 as ANQGSEA. CDR3 nucleotide sequence: TGCAGCGTTGAGTTTGGTGTTGCCACTGAAGCTTTCTTT. Translated: CSVEFGVATEAFF.

This clonotype was counted between two and nine times. The chain is built from TRBV6-6 and TRBJ1-1; TRBD1 aligns across 9 bases. The CDR3 covers 14 residues. Germline assignment: CDR1 MNHNY and CDR2 SVGAGI (reference sequence). J was trimmed by 4 bases and V by 5 bases; bases with no gene match: 5. CDR3 nucleotides: TGTGCCAGCAGTACAGGGGGCCTTGTCACTGAAGCTTTCTTT. The encoded protein is CASSTGGLVTEAFF.